The 29 T cell receptor beta chains listed next were all sequenced from one sample in a study of T cell changes during pregnancy in multiple sclerosis. TCRdb keeps only in-frame clones here, not all; method: immunoSEQ multiplex PCR. The sample consists of tens of thousands of clones, roughly 88% of them appearing once. The sequencing used peripheral blood, collected in the second trimester of pregnancy. Every receptor here comes from a female donor with multiple sclerosis, enrolled in a pregnancy study.

This CDR3 reads CASSYGSSSYNEQFF. CDR3 DNA sequence: TGTGCCAGCAGTTACGGGTCCAGCTCCTACAATGAGCAGTTCTTC. This sequence joins TRBV7-8 and TRBJ2-1; unclear D gene. Per the germline V gene, CDR1 is SGHVS and CDR2 is FQNEAQ. The V and J ends lost 6 bases and 0 bases respectively, with 12 bases between them. This CDR3 contains 15 residues.

This clone has only one observation. The V and J genes are TRBV27 and TRBJ2-3, with 9 bases identical to TRBD2. The V and J ends lost 5 bases and 5 bases, in that order; junction bases with no gene match: 17. The germline CDR1 and CDR2 sequences are MNHEY and SMNVEV (reference sequence). The CDR3 consists of 18 residues. CDR3 amino acids: CASSPLQRRGGPIDTQYF. CDR3 nucleotides: TGTGCCAGCAGTCCCCTTCAACGGCGGGGGGGCCCTATAGATACGCAGTATTTT.

The chain employs TRBV5-1 and TRBJ2-7, with 8 bases fitting TRBD2. This CDR3 is 15 amino acids long. Germline assignment: CDR1 SGHRS and CDR2 YFSETQ. The ends lost 4 bases at V and 2 bases at J; junction bases unmatched: 8. CDR3 sequence: CASSPSGRFPYEQYF. In DNA, the CDR3 is TGCGCCAGCAGCCCTAGCGGGCGTTTCCCCTACGAGCAGTACTTC.

V usage is TRBV9 and J usage is TRBJ1-6; 9 nucleotides match TRBD1. V gave up 4 bases and J gave up 13 bases; unmatched junction bases: 12. The germline gives CDR1 SGDLS, CDR2 YYNGEE. This CDR3 is built from 15 residues. CDR3 in amino acids: CASSPYPTGGSPLHF. Here the CDR3 DNA reads TGTGCCAGCAGCCCCTATCCGACAGGGGGTTCCCCCCTCCACTTT.

The gene calls are TRBV5-1 and TRBJ2-5; tentatively, D is TRBD1 (5 bases). Trimming removed 0 bases at V and 1 base at J, with 13 bases between. The CDR3 consists of 16 residues. Germline V gene data show CDR1 as SGHRS and CDR2 as YFSETQ. CDR3 region: CASSLGIQAGQETQYF. As DNA, the CDR3 is TGCGCCAGCAGCTTGGGGATACAGGCAGGCCAAGAGACCCAGTACTTC.

V is TRBV7-2 and J is TRBJ1-4, with a tentative D call TRBD1 (5 bases). This CDR3 contains 17 residues. Germline-derived CDR1 and CDR2 are SGHTA and FQGNSA. V was pared by 4 bases and J by 2 bases, with 17 bases between. The DNA of the CDR3 is TGTGCCAGCAGCTCCCCGGTTGGGGGGAGGACTAATGAAAAACTGTTTTTT. Its protein is CASSSPVGGRTNEKLFF.

The chain has TRBV18 and TRBJ2-2, with 9 nucleotides matching TRBD1. Germline V CDR1 and CDR2: KGHSH, LQKENI. J lost 5 bases, V lost 3 bases, and 7 bases had no gene match. This CDR3 has 16 amino acids. The CDR3 here is CASSPWDRVETGELFF. The DNA for the CDR3 is TGTGCCAGCTCACCCTGGGACAGGGTGGAAACCGGGGAGCTGTTTTTT.

The gene calls are TRBV2 and TRBJ2-7; D gene uncertain. From germline, CDR1 is SNHLY and CDR2 FYNNEI. V gave up 5 bases and J gave up 0 bases, with 17 bases separating them. The CDR3 runs 16 residues. CDR3 DNA sequence: TGTGCCAGCAGTCAACAGACCACTTCTCTCTCCTACGAGCAGTACTTC. Encoded protein: CASSQQTTSLSYEQYF.

V and J are TRBV4-1 and TRBJ1-6, with a weak D call TRBD1 (6 bases). The CDR3 has 15 amino acids. V lost 6 bases, J lost 11 bases, and 20 bases lay in between. Per the germline V gene, CDR1 is MGHRA and CDR2 is YSYEKL. The CDR3 DNA sequence: TGCGCCAGCAGATCCGAGGGGGTAGACTCCGCACCCCTCCACTTT. Protein product: CASRSEGVDSAPLHF.

The CDR3 loop is CASSLYLADTQYF. As DNA, the CDR3 is TGCGCCAGCAGCTTGTACCTAGCAGATACGCAGTATTTT. The V gene is TRBV5-1, the J gene TRBJ2-3; D is unclear. This CDR3 has 13 residues. Germline V CDR1 and CDR2: SGHRS, YFSETQ. The V gene lost 1 base and the J gene lost 4 bases, with 7 bases spanning the gap. The full variable domain, in which reference TRBV5-1 and TRBJ2-3 provide the parts outside the CDR3, is KAGVTQTPRYLIKTRGQQVTLSCSPISGHRSVSWYQQTPGQGLQFLFEYFSETQRNKGNFPGRFSGRQFSNSRSEMNVSTLELGDSALYLCASSLYLADTQYFGPGTRLTVL.

The V gene is TRBV11-2, the J gene TRBJ1-4; TRBD1 might be the D (5 bases). With 2 bases removed from V and 3 bases from J, the gap between germline ends came to 7 bases. This CDR3 is 14 amino acids long. Looked up from germline, CDR1 is SGHAT and CDR2 is FQNNGV. In DNA, the CDR3 is TGTGCCAGCAGCTTACGGGGGTCTAATGAAAAACTGTTTTTT. Protein sequence: CASSLRGSNEKLFF. The whole variable domain, filled in from reference TRBV11-2 and TRBJ1-4, reads EAGVAQSPRYKIIEKRQSVAFWCNPISGHATLYWYQQILGQGPKLLIQFQNNGVVDDSQLPKDRFSAERLKGVDSTLKIQPAKLEDSAVYLCASSLRGSNEKLFFGSGTQLSVL.

CDR3 sequence (DNA): TGTGCCAGCAGAGGGGGCTCTAGCACAGATACGCAGTATTTT. Encoded protein: CASRGGSSTDTQYF. V and J are TRBV9 and TRBJ2-3, with 7 nucleotides matching TRBD1. V was pared by 5 bases and J by 0 bases, with 3 bases of the junction left unmatched. The germline V gene has CDR1 SGDLS and CDR2 YYNGEE. The CDR3 runs to 14 residues.

V gene TRBV9 combines with J gene TRBJ2-1, with a weak D call TRBD2 (5 bases). The V gene's germline CDR1 is SGDLS and CDR2 YYNGEE. The length of the CDR3 is 17 residues. Trimming stripped 0 bases from V and 1 base from J, with 14 bases between. In DNA form, the CDR3 reads TGTGCCAGCAGCGTAGAGGGCCAGCGAGGGTCCTACAATGAGCAGTTCTTC. This translates into CASSVEGQRGSYNEQFF.

This rearrangement joins TRBV4-3 to TRBJ2-7; D perhaps matches TRBD2 (5 bases). The CDR3 contains 14 residues. Germline V gene lookup returns CDR1 LGHNA and CDR2 YSLEER. V lost 8 bases and J 5 bases, leaving 19 bases between the germline ends. The CDR3 DNA sequence: TGCGCCAGCGCCGCCGTCGAGGGAACCCACGAGCAGTACTTC. As protein: CASAAVEGTHEQYF.

This rearrangement joins TRBV28 to TRBJ2-7; 9 bases are a match to TRBD2. The trim removed 3 bases at V and 7 bases at J, leaving 4 bases unmatched. This CDR3 is 13 amino acids long. CDR1 is MDHEN and CDR2 is SYDVKM in the germline V gene. The CDR3 bases are TGTGCCAGCAGTTTTGGGGCGGGGGGGGAGCAGTACTTC. Translating it yields CASSFGAGGEQYF.

The V and J genes are TRBV7-6 and TRBJ2-1; 10 bases line up with TRBD2. Germline V CDR1 and CDR2: SGHVS, FNYEAQ. The ends lost 4 bases at V and 6 bases at J; junction bases unmatched: 12. This CDR3 is 17 amino acids long. The CDR3 coding sequence is TGTGCCAGCAGCTCATTACCGGGACTAGCGTCGGGCAATGAGCAGTTCTTC. Its protein product is CASSSLPGLASGNEQFF.

The rearrangement uses TRBV5-6 and TRBJ1-1; D is perhaps TRBD1 (6 bases). Germline CDR1 SGHDT, CDR2 YYEEEE. The V gene lost 3 bases and the J gene lost 2 bases, with 11 bases spanning the gap. This CDR3 has 14 amino acids. CDR3 loop: CASSWGGINTEAFF. In nucleotides, the CDR3 is TGTGCCAGCAGCTGGGGGGGCATTAACACTGAAGCTTTCTTT.

The J gene is TRBJ1-3, the V gene TRBV4-1, with D tentatively TRBD1 (6 bases). The germline CDR1 and CDR2 sequences are MGHRA and YSYEKL. The CDR3 loop spans 17 amino acids. Trimming left V 1 base short and J 4 bases short, with 17 bases between. The CDR3 here is CASSQVGGQGTGNTIYF. CDR3 nucleotide sequence: TGCGCCAGCAGCCAAGTCGGAGGCCAGGGGACCGGAAACACCATATATTTT.

The gene calls are TRBV5-1 and TRBJ2-3; possible D gene TRBD1, 6 bases. CDR3 length equals 14 residues. Trimming cost V 4 bases and J 5 bases, with 14 bases left between them. The germline gives CDR1 SGHRS, CDR2 YFSETQ. Here the CDR3 DNA reads TGCGCCAGCAGCGGGACACTACGCGGAGATACGCAGTATTTT. Protein product: CASSGTLRGDTQYF.

The rearrangement joins TRBV30 to TRBJ1-3, with no clear D. This CDR3 spans 13 amino acids. Germline values: CDR1 GTSNPN, CDR2 SVGIG (reference sequence). The V gene lost 5 bases and the J gene lost 0 bases, with 8 bases spanning the gap. Here the CDR3 reads CAWAGYSGNTIYF. The CDR3 bases are TGTGCCTGGGCAGGCTACTCTGGAAACACCATATATTTT.

V gene TRBV2 combines with J gene TRBJ2-7; D perhaps matches TRBD2 (7 bases). V was shortened by 8 bases and J by 4 bases, with 24 bases between the two germline ends. This CDR3 comprises 16 residues. The germline V gene has CDR1 SNHLY and CDR2 FYNNEI. The CDR3 sequence is CASQVTSGGRRYEQYF. Written as DNA, the CDR3 is TGTGCCAGCCAGGTTACCTCGGGGGGCCGGCGGTACGAGCAGTACTTC.

The chain combines TRBV7-6 with TRBJ2-2, with D perhaps TRBD2 (5 bases). Per the germline V gene, CDR1 is SGHVS and CDR2 is FNYEAQ. Trimming removed 0 bases at V and 6 bases at J, with 14 bases between. The CDR3 length is 16 residues. In nucleotides, the CDR3 is TGTGCCAGCAGCTTAGCGAATAGCGTGATGGCCGGGGAGCTGTTTTTT. Translated: CASSLANSVMAGELFF. Combining the CDR3 with reference TRBV7-6 and TRBJ2-2 gives the whole variable domain GAGVSQSPRYKVTKRGQDVALRCDPISGHVSLYWYRQALGQGPEFLTYFNYEAQQDKSGLPNDRFSAERPEGSISTLTIQRTEQRDSAMYRCASSLANSVMAGELFFGEGSRLTVL.

The chain joins TRBV10-3 to TRBJ1-3; D is unclear. The germline CDR1 and CDR2 sequences are ENHRY and SYGVKD. The germline V and J ends were trimmed by 5 bases and 1 base, with 6 bases remaining between them. The CDR3 extends over 13 amino acids. The DNA of the CDR3 is TGTGCCATCAGTCCGGGGTCTGGAAACACCATATATTTT. Its translation: CAISPGSGNTIYF.

The chain couples TRBV5-4 to TRBJ1-2, with 7 bases matching TRBD1. Germline lookup yields CDR1 SGHNT and CDR2 YYREEE (reference sequence). The ends lost 4 bases at V and 4 bases at J; junction bases unmatched: 13. CDR3 length: 16 residues. The CDR3 protein is CASSPPGGGFLYGYTF. CDR3 bases: TGTGCCAGCAGCCCACCGGGAGGGGGCTTCCTCTATGGCTACACCTTC.

The sample holds a few counts of this clone. The chain has TRBV4-2 and TRBJ2-3; 8 bases agree with TRBD2. Germline CDR1 is LGHNA and CDR2 is YNFKEQ. The CDR3 runs to 16 residues. With 0 bases clipped from V and 4 bases from J, the junction kept 6 bases outside the gene matches. The DNA of the CDR3 is TGTGCCAGCAGCCAAGAAAAGGCGGGGGGCGCAGATACGCAGTATTTT. Encoded protein: CASSQEKAGGADTQYF.

The V call is TRBV15, the J call TRBJ2-7; no definite D call. The CDR3 sequence is 13 residues long. CDR1 and CDR2 from the germline V gene are LNHNV and YYDKDF (reference sequence). V gave up 0 bases and J gave up 4 bases, with 7 bases separating them. Here the CDR3 reads CATSREVDYEQYF. CDR3 in DNA: TGTGCCACCAGCAGAGAAGTAGATTACGAGCAGTACTTC.

The gene calls are TRBV15 and TRBJ2-7, with 7 bases lining up with TRBD2. V was clipped by 0 bases and J by 7 bases; unmatched bases: 6. The germline CDR1 and CDR2 sequences are LNHNV and YYDKDF (reference sequence). This CDR3 region has 14 residues. The CDR3 protein is CATSRERGGLEQYF. In DNA, the CDR3 is TGTGCCACCAGCAGAGAACGCGGGGGTCTGGAGCAGTACTTC. Filled out from reference TRBV15 and TRBJ2-7, the complete variable domain reads DAMVIQNPRYQVTQFGKPVTLSCSQTLNHNVMYWYQQKSSQAPKLLFHYYDKDFNNEADTPDNFQSRRPNTSFCFLDIRSPGLGDTAMYLCATSRERGGLEQYFGPGTRLTVT.

The rearrangement joins TRBV9 to TRBJ1-1; D is unresolved. The germline gives CDR1 SGDLS, CDR2 YYNGEE. Trimming took 0 bases from V and 3 from J, leaving 12 bases between them. This CDR3 has 15 amino acids. CDR3 bases: TGTGCCAGCAGCGTAGGAAACCCGGGAGACACTGAAGCTTTCTTT. Translated: CASSVGNPGDTEAFF.

The chain couples TRBV5-1 to TRBJ2-5; 7 bases line up with TRBD1. This CDR3 has 15 amino acids. CDR1 SGHRS and CDR2 YFSETQ come from the germline V gene. The V gene end was trimmed by 4 bases and the J gene end by 2 bases; junction bases not matched to a gene: 8. The CDR3 DNA reads as TGCGCCAGCAGCCTCGGGACAGTCCTTCAAGAGACCCAGTACTTC. This encodes CASSLGTVLQETQYF.